The 2 T cell receptor beta chains below all came from one sample that was sequenced in a study of CD8+ T cells in alopecia areata. Once RNA had been extracted, it was reverse transcribed into cDNA to act as the sequencing template. The method was immunoSEQ multiplex PCR; TCRdb's version includes in-frame clones alone and lacks a portion of them. The repertoire holds over 95,000 clones, with 41% as singletons. The sequenced sample consisted of CD4+ T cells sorted from blood. Source of these receptors: a human donor with alopecia areata.

The chain joins TRBV2 to TRBJ2-2, with D tentatively TRBD1 (6 bases). Germline CDR1 and CDR2: SNHLY and FYNNEI. The CDR3 runs to 15 residues. Trimming cost V 3 bases and J 4 bases, with 12 bases left between them. The CDR3 spells CASSEWQGPTGELFF. The CDR3 nucleotides read TGTGCCAGCAGTGAGTGGCAGGGGCCCACCGGGGAGCTGTTTTTT. The full variable domain, in which reference TRBV2 and TRBJ2-2 provide the parts outside the CDR3, is EPEVTQTPSHQVTQMGQEVILRCVPISNHLYFYWYRQILGQKVEFLVSFYNNEISEKSEIFDDQFSVERPDGSNFTLKIRSTKLEDSAMYFCASSEWQGPTGELFFGEGSRLTVL.

This clone was seen more than once but under ten times. This same CDR3 is encoded by further DNA sequences in the sample. The chain combines TRBV19 with TRBJ2-7, with D uncertain. V was shortened by 0 bases and J by 1 base, with 7 bases between the two germline ends. This CDR3 is 14 amino acids long. Germline CDR1 is LNHDA and CDR2 is SQIVND (reference sequence). The chain's CDR3 is CASSIDPNSYEQYF. The CDR3 DNA sequence: TGTGCCAGTAGTATAGATCCCAATTCCTACGAGCAGTACTTC.